This is a list of T cell receptor beta chains from one sample in a study of cytomegalovirus exposure and HLA in healthy donors. Assay: immunoSEQ multiplex PCR; the TCRdb copy retains only in-frame clones and omits some. Of more than 120,000 clones detected, around 86% appear once; the ten largest clones hold 2.5% to 3.5%. Sequenced material: PBMCs. These receptors were collected from a woman in her twenties or thirties in good health and CMV-seronegative. Both conserved end residues are trimmed from each CDR3. A D gene is named only where the DNA matches it firmly.

D gene	V gene	J gene	CDR3 protein
-	TRBV19	TRBJ2-5	ASSNNRVYETQY
TRBD1	TRBV2	TRBJ2-7	ASSPGQGAYEQY
TRBD2	TRBV30	TRBJ2-5	AWSSTPLAGHQETQY
-	TRBV7-9	TRBJ1-1	ASSPPQDSWGTEAF
TRBD1	TRBV7-2	TRBJ2-3	ASRGQVTDTQY
TRBD1	TRBV5-6	TRBJ2-3	ASSSARQGYSDTQY
-	TRBV5-1	TRBJ2-1	ASKAGPTSYNEQF
TRBD1	TRBV6-1	TRBJ1-2	ASSLTGDQGYT
-	TRBV7-2	TRBJ2-3	ASSLGAKRSTDTQY
TRBD1	TRBV19	TRBJ1-2	ASSISTGDGYT
-	TRBV7-9	TRBJ2-2	ASSLPGSGPGELF
-	TRBV13	TRBJ1-5	ASSLGTGQPQH
-	TRBV29-1	TRBJ2-1	SVADTLYNEQF
-	TRBV5-6	TRBJ1-1	ASSLALTEAF
-	TRBV18	TRBJ2-2	ASSPSREGTGELF
-	TRBV9	TRBJ2-7	ASSPMAGYLSYEQY
TRBD1	TRBV15	TRBJ2-5	ATSRDRGGGETQY
-	TRBV11-2	TRBJ2-3	ASSLDGVERAGTDTQY
TRBD1	TRBV5-1	TRBJ2-1	ASSLEWGQHNEQF
-	TRBV28	TRBJ1-2	ASMKGGPNYGYT
TRBD1	TRBV4-3	TRBJ2-1	ASSQGMGQANEQF
-	TRBV6-5	TRBJ2-3	ASSYSAGSTDTQY
-	TRBV5-1	TRBJ2-1	ASSFRTVRPSYNEQF
TRBD2	TRBV27	TRBJ2-1	ASSLSTWGGGENEQF